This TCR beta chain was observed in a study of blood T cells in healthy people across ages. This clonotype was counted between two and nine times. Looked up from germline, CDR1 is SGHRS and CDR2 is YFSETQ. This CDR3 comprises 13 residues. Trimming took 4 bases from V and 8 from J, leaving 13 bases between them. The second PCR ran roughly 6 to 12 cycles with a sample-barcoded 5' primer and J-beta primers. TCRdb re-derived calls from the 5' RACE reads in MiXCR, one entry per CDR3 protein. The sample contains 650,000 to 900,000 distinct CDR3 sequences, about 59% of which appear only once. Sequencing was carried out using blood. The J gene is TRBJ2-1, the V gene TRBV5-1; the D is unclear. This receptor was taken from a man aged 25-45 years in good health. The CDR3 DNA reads TGCGCCAGCAGCCTGGGTCGAGGTTATGAGCAGTTCTTC. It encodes CASSLGRGYEQFF.